The T cell receptor (beta chain) described here comes from a study of CD8+ T cells in alopecia areata. V was trimmed by 4 bases and J by 7 bases, leaving 23 bases between them. The CDR3 has 17 residues. The germline V gene encodes CDR1 SEHNR and CDR2 FQNEAQ (reference sequence). The sample's treatment: oral pan-JAK inhibitor, 5-10 mg twice daily. A note on this clone: Antigen unknown.

Isolated RNA was reverse transcribed into cDNA used as the sequencing template. The table came from immunoSEQ multiplex PCR; TCRdb's copy has only in-frame clones and leaves some out. The sample includes 87,000 or so clones, approximately 70% seen only once; the top ten take roughly a sixth. Study conclusions and caveats: Persistence in scalp and blood during tofacitinib was observed for many expanded lesional clones. Sequenced scalp T cells also include alphabeta T cells resident in normal skin. An increase in clonality over normal scalp was evident in lesional scalp, especially alopecia totalis/universalis.

The source was CD8+ T cells sorted from blood, collected at approximately week 42, from a patient treated with tofacitinib. The chain has TRBV7-9 and TRBJ2-1; D perhaps matches TRBD1 (6 bases). The sequence derives from a human donor with alopecia areata. The CDR3 bases are TGTGCCAGCAGCTCGAACAAGGGGGTAGGGGTCCAGAATGAGCAGTTCTTC. The encoded protein is CASSSNKGVGVQNEQFF.